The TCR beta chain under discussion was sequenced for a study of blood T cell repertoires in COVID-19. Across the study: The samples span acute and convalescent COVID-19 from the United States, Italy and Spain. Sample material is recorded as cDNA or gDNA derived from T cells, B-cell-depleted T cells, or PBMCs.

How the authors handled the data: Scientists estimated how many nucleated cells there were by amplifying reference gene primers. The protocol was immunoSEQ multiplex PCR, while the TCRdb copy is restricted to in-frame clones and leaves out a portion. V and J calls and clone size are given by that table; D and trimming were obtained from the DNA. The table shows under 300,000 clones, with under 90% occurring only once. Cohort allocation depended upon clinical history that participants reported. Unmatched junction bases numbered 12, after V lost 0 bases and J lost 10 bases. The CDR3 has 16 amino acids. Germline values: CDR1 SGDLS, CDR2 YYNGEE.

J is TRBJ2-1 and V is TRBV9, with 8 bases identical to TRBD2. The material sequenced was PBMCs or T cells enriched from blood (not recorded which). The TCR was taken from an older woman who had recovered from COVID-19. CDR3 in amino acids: CASSVGGSGGLREQFF. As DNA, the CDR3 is TGTGCCAGCAGCGTAGGCGGGTCGGGGGGGCTTAGGGAGCAGTTCTTC.